The present T cell receptor beta chain was sequenced within a study of CD8 T cells in Susac syndrome. Findings and caveats of the study: CD8+ clones in Susac expanded most in TEMRA cells and active patients.

Turning to this clonotype: Its antigen is not identified.

The T cells that were sequenced for TCR beta were CD8+ and CD4+ cells from blood. The patients with Susac syndrome were individuals who fulfilled the recently defined diagnostic criteria for disease that was either definite or probable. CDR3 length equals 12 residues. Between the trimmed V and J ends, which lost 4 bases and 6 bases, there was a span of 11 bases. Germline V lookup: CDR1 SGHRS, CDR2 YFSETQ. After extraction with the RNeasy kit, roughly 0.45 to 1 ug of the RNA was reverse transcribed using random hexamers. Each CDR3 protein is one row after TCRdb ran MiXCR on the immunoSEQ multiplex PCR reads. The sample consists of about 100,000 distinct CDR3 sequences, about 95% of them appearing once.

The V gene is TRBV5-1, the J gene TRBJ2-7; possibly TRBD2 for D (6 bases). The source material was CD8+ T cells from PBMCs. The receptor's source is a human donor with Susac syndrome. CDR3 region: CASSLWRGEQYF. The CDR3 DNA sequence: TGCGCCAGCAGCCTATGGAGGGGCGAGCAGTACTTC. The entire variable domain, with the rest obtained from reference TRBV5-1 and TRBJ2-7, is as follows: KAGVTQTPRYLIKTRGQQVTLSCSPISGHRSVSWYQQTPGQGLQFLFEYFSETQRNKGNFPGRFSGRQFSNSRSEMNVSTLELGDSALYLCASSLWRGEQYFGPGTRLTVT.